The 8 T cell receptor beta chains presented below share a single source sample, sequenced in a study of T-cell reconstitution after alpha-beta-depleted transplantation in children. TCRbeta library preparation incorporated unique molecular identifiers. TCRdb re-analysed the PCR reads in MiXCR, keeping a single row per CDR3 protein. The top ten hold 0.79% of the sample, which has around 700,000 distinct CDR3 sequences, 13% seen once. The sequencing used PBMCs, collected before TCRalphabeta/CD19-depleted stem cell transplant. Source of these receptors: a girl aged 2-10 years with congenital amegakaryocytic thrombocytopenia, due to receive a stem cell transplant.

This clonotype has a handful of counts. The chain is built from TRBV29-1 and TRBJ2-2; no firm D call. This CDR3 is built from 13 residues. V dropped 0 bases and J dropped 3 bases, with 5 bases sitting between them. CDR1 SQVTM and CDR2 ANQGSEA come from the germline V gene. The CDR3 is CSVEDQYTGELFF. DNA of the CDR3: TGCAGCGTTGAAGATCAGTACACCGGGGAGCTGTTTTTT.

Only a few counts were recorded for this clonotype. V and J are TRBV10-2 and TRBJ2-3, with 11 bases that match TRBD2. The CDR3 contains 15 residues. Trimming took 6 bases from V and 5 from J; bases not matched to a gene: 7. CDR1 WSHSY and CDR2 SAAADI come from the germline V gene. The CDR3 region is CASRELAGELDTQYF. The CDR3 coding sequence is TGCGCCAGCAGGGAACTAGCGGGAGAGTTAGATACGCAGTATTTT.

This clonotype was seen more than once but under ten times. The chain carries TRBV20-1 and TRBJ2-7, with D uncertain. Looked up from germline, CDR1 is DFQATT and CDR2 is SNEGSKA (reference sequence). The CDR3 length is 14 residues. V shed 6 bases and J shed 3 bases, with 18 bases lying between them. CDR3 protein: CSATPDRILYEQYF. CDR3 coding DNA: TGCAGTGCGACCCCCGACCGGATTCTCTACGAGCAGTACTTC.

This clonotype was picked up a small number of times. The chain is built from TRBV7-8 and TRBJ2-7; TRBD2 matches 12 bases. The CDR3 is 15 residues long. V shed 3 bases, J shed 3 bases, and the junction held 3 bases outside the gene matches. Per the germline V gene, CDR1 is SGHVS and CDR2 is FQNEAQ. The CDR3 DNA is TGTGCCAGCAGCTTCGGACTAGCGGGAAACTACGAGCAGTACTTC. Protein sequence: CASSFGLAGNYEQYF.

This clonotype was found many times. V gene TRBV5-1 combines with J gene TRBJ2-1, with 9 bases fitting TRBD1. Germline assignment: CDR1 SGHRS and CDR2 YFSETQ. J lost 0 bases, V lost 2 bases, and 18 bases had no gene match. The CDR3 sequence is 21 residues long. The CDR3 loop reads CASSFRPGQGVLLSSYNEQFF. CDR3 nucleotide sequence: TGCGCCAGCAGCTTCCGTCCGGGACAGGGCGTGCTGCTGAGCTCCTACAATGAGCAGTTCTTC.

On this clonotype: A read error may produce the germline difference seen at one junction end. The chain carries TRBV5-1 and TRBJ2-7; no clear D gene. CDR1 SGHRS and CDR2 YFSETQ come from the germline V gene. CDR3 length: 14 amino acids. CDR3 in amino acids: CASRLVSGAYEQYF. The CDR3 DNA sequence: TGCGCCAGCCGCTTGGTTTCCGGCGCCTACGAGCAGTACTTC.

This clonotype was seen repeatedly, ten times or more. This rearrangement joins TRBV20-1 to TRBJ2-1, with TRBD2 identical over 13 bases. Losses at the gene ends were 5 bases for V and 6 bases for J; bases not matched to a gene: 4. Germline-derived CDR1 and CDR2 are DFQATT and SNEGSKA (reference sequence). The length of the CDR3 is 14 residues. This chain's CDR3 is CSAWTSGSINEQFF. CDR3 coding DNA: TGCAGTGCTTGGACTAGCGGGAGCATCAATGAGCAGTTCTTC.

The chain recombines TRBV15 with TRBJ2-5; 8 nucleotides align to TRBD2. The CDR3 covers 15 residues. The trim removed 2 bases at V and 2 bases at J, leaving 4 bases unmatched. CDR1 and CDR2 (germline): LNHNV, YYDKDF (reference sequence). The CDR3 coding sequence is TGTGCCACCAGCAGACATAGCGGGATACAAGAGACCCAGTACTTC. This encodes CATSRHSGIQETQYF. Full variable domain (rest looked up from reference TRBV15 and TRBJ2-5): DAMVIQNPRYQVTQFGKPVTLSCSQTLNHNVMYWYQQKSSQAPKLLFHYYDKDFNNEADTPDNFQSRRPNTSFCFLDIRSPGLGDTAMYLCATSRHSGIQETQYFGPGTRLLVL.